A selection of T cell receptor beta chains follows, all from one sample in a study of T cells after yellow fever vaccination. TCRdb passed the 5' RACE reads through MiXCR, listing each CDR3 protein once. Among roughly 500,000 distinct CDR3 sequences listed, under 25% were seen once. The specimen was PBMCs, collected 15 days after the yellow fever booster vaccination. The source is a man aged 30 to 39 who received the YFV17D yellow fever vaccine. Each CDR3 is given with its conserved first and last residue. The D gene is left open where the match is weak. The listing skips clone size in some rows; elsewhere it reads once, few, many or a size class.

J: TRBJ2-7; size: -; V: TRBV23-1; D: -; CDR3: CASSQGFSYEQYF; DNA: TGCGCCAGCAGTCAGGGGTTCTCCTACGAGCAGTACTTC
J: TRBJ1-4; size: -; V: TRBV6-4; D: -; CDR3: CASSDYQGSGEKLFF; DNA: TGTGCCAGCAGTGACTACCAGGGTTCGGGAGAAAAACTGTTTTTT
J: TRBJ1-4; size: -; V: TRBV6-1; D: TRBD1; CDR3: CASSAWTGFDEKLFF; DNA: TGTGCCAGCAGTGCGTGGACAGGCTTCGATGAAAAACTGTTTTTT
J: TRBJ2-1; size: many; V: TRBV19; D: TRBD2; CDR3: CASSIGLAAAKFF; DNA: TGTGCCAGTAGTATAGGACTAGCGGCAGCGAAGTTCTTC
J: TRBJ2-2; size: -; V: TRBV7-2; D: TRBD2; CDR3: CASSPGGPSTGELFF; DNA: TGTGCCAGCAGCCCGGGAGGGCCAAGCACCGGGGAGCTGTTTTTT
J: TRBJ2-6; size: many; V: TRBV7-2; D: -; CDR3: CASSLEPSGANVLTF; DNA: TGTGCCAGCAGCTTAGAACCCTCTGGGGCCAACGTCCTGACTTTC
J: TRBJ2-5; size: few; V: TRBV15; D: TRBD2; CDR3: CATSRDLSAGGVGETQYF; DNA: TGTGCCACCAGCAGAGATCTTTCGGCGGGAGGAGTGGGAGAGACCCAGTACTTC
J: TRBJ2-3; size: few; V: TRBV9; D: TRBD2; CDR3: CASSPYLTSGSGDTQYF; DNA: TGTGCCAGCAGCCCTTATCTGACTAGCGGGTCAGGAGATACGCAGTATTTT
J: TRBJ2-1; size: -; V: TRBV30; D: -; CDR3: CAWSVALNEQFF; DNA: TGTGCCTGGAGTGTAGCCCTGAATGAGCAGTTCTTC
J: TRBJ2-1; size: many; V: TRBV29-1; D: -; CDR3: CSVGWSSGRGSYNEQFF; DNA: TGCAGCGTTGGTTGGTCGTCAGGACGCGGCTCCTACAATGAGCAGTTCTTC
J: TRBJ2-7; size: -; V: TRBV6-2/TRBV6-3; D: TRBD2; CDR3: CASSRLAGHSYEQYF; DNA: TGTGCCAGCAGTAGACTAGCGGGACACTCCTACGAGCAGTACTTC
J: TRBJ2-1; size: -; V: TRBV20-1; D: -; CDR3: CSAPDGAGPYNEQFF; DNA: TGCAGTGCCCCGGACGGTGCGGGACCCTACAATGAGCAGTTCTTC
J: TRBJ1-4; size: many; V: TRBV20-1; D: -; CDR3: CSARDWGAGNEKLFF; DNA: TGCAGTGCTAGAGATTGGGGGGCGGGTAATGAAAAACTGTTTTTT
J: TRBJ2-3; size: -; V: TRBV6-5; D: -; CDR3: CASSYSTAIDTQYF; DNA: TGTGCCAGCAGTTACTCGACGGCCATAGATACGCAGTATTTT
J: TRBJ2-1; size: -; V: TRBV11-2; D: TRBD2; CDR3: CASSLRIGLAGVRDNEQFF; DNA: TGTGCCAGCAGCTTAAGAATCGGACTAGCGGGAGTTAGAGACAATGAGCAGTTCTTC
J: TRBJ2-5; size: -; V: TRBV6-5; D: -; CDR3: CASSYFGGAGVPQETQYF; DNA: TGTGCCAGCAGTTATTTTGGGGGGGCGGGAGTTCCCCAAGAGACCCAGTACTTC
J: TRBJ2-3; size: -; V: TRBV20-1; D: -; CDR3: CSATGTPRTDTQYF; DNA: TGCAGTGCAACTGGGACTCCACGCACAGATACGCAGTATTTT
J: TRBJ2-3; size: -; V: TRBV20-1; D: -; CDR3: CSASRAGYRDTQYF; DNA: TGCAGTGCTAGTCGGGCGGGCTACCGAGATACGCAGTATTTT
J: TRBJ2-2; size: -; V: TRBV4-3; D: -; CDR3: CASSQDSYGELFF; DNA: TGCGCCAGCAGCCAAGATAGCTACGGGGAGCTGTTTTTT
J: TRBJ2-1; size: few; V: TRBV7-9; D: -; CDR3: CASSPGWPGNEQFF; DNA: TGTGCCAGCAGCCCGGGGTGGCCGGGCAATGAGCAGTTCTTC
J: TRBJ2-7; size: -; V: TRBV20-1; D: -; CDR3: CSAGSSIYEQYF; DNA: TGCAGTGCGGGTAGCTCAATCTACGAGCAGTACTTC
J: TRBJ2-2; size: -; V: TRBV12-3/TRBV12-4; D: -; CDR3: CASSPGINTGELFF; DNA: TGTGCCAGCAGTCCCGGGATAAACACCGGGGAGCTGTTTTTT
J: TRBJ2-7; size: -; V: TRBV15; D: TRBD2; CDR3: CATSYGRADEQYF; DNA: TGTGCCACCAGCTACGGGAGGGCCGACGAGCAGTACTTC
J: TRBJ2-5; size: -; V: TRBV6-2/TRBV6-3; D: TRBD2; CDR3: CASSGREEETQYF; DNA: TGTGCCAGTAGCGGGAGAGAAGAAGAGACCCAGTACTTC
J: TRBJ2-7; size: few; V: TRBV5-1; D: -; CDR3: CASSPNQRYEQYF; DNA: TGCGCCAGCAGCCCGAATCAACGGTACGAGCAGTACTTC
J: TRBJ1-1; size: -; V: TRBV4-2; D: -; CDR3: CASQEGGWDEAFF; DNA: TGTGCCAGCCAAGAGGGCGGTTGGGATGAAGCTTTCTTT
J: TRBJ2-7; size: -; V: TRBV6-5; D: TRBD1; CDR3: CASSIGTGGYEQYF; DNA: TGTGCCAGCAGTATCGGGACAGGGGGCTACGAGCAGTACTTC
J: TRBJ1-1; size: -; V: TRBV12-3/TRBV12-4; D: -; CDR3: CASTMTSIEAFF; DNA: TGTGCCAGCACCATGACAAGCATCGAAGCTTTCTTT
J: TRBJ2-7; size: many; V: TRBV5-6; D: -; CDR3: CASSVDRASEQYF; DNA: TGTGCCAGCAGCGTCGACAGAGCCTCCGAGCAGTACTTC
J: TRBJ2-1; size: -; V: TRBV5-1; D: -; CDR3: CASSYLRAGTPYNEQFF; DNA: TGCGCCAGCAGCTATCTTAGGGCGGGGACCCCCTACAATGAGCAGTTCTTC
J: TRBJ2-1; size: -; V: TRBV7-6; D: -; CDR3: CASSLTSGGPTYNEQFF; DNA: TGTGCCAGCAGCCTCACGAGCGGCGGGCCAACCTACAATGAGCAGTTCTTC
J: TRBJ1-5; size: few; V: TRBV6-6; D: -; CDR3: CASTFRDQPQHF; DNA: TGTGCCAGCACGTTCCGAGATCAGCCCCAGCATTTT
J: TRBJ2-3; size: -; V: TRBV29-1; D: -; CDR3: CSARKASTDTQYF; DNA: TGCAGCGCGAGGAAGGCCAGCACAGATACGCAGTATTTT
J: TRBJ2-1; size: many; V: TRBV12-5; D: TRBD2; CDR3: CASGLVLGLAYNEQFF; DNA: TGTGCTAGTGGTTTGGTACTAGGACTAGCCTACAATGAGCAGTTCTTC
J: TRBJ2-7; size: -; V: TRBV12-3/TRBV12-4; D: -; CDR3: CASSVGVASYEQYF; DNA: TGTGCCAGCAGTGTCGGAGTCGCCTCCTACGAGCAGTACTTC
J: TRBJ1-1; size: -; V: TRBV19; D: -; CDR3: CASSIEGRMNTEAFF; DNA: TGTGCCAGTAGTATCGAGGGACGGATGAACACTGAAGCTTTCTTT
J: TRBJ2-2; size: -; V: TRBV9; D: -; CDR3: CASSGTNQNTGELFF; DNA: TGTGCCAGCAGCGGGACTAACCAAAACACCGGGGAGCTGTTTTTT
J: TRBJ1-5; size: few; V: TRBV20-1; D: -; CDR3: CSASRQVGSNQPQHF; DNA: TGCAGTGCTAGCCGACAGGTCGGGTCGAATCAGCCCCAGCATTTT
J: TRBJ2-7; size: few; V: TRBV15; D: -; CDR3: CATRDAGGYEQYF; DNA: TGTGCCACCAGGGACGCGGGCGGCTACGAGCAGTACTTC